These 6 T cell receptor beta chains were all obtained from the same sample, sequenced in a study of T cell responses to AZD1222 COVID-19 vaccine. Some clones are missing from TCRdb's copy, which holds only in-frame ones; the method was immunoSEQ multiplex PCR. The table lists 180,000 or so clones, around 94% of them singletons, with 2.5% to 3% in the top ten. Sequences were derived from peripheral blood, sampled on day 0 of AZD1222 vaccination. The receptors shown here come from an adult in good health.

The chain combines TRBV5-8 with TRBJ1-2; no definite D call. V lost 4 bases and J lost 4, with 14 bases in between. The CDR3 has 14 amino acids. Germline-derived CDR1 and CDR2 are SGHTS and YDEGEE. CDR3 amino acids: CASSLYDGSYGYTF. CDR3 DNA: TGTGCCAGCAGCCTATACGATGGGAGCTATGGCTACACCTTC.

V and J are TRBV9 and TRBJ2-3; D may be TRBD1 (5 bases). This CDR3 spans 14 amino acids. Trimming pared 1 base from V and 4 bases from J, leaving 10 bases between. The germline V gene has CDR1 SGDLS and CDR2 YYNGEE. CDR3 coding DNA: TGTGCCAGCAGCGTACAGGGTGGCGCAGATACGCAGTATTTT. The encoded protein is CASSVQGGADTQYF.

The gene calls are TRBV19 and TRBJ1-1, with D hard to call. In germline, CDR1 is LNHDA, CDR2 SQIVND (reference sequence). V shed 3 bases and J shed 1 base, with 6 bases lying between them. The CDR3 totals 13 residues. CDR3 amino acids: CASSMARNTEAFF. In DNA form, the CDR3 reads TGTGCCAGTAGTATGGCCCGGAACACTGAAGCTTTCTTT.

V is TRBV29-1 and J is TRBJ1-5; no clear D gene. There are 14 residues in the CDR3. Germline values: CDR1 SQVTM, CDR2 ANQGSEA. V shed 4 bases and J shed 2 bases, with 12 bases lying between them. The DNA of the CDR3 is TGCAGCGTTGTACGTAATGCGGGCAATCAGCCCCAGCATTTT. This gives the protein CSVVRNAGNQPQHF.

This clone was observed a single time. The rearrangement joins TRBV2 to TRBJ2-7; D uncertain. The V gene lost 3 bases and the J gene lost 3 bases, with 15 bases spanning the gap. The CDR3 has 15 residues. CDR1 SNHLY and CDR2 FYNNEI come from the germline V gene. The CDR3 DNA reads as TGTGCCAGCAGTGAGTACCCGATCGGCCACTACGAGCAGTACTTC. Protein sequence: CASSEYPIGHYEQYF.

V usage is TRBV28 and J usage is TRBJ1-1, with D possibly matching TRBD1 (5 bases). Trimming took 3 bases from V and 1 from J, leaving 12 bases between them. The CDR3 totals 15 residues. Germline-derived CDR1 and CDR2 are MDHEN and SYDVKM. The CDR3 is CASSFATVSNTEAFF. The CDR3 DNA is TGTGCCAGCAGTTTCGCGACAGTTTCGAACACTGAAGCTTTCTTT.